This entry lists 28 T cell receptor beta chains sequenced from one sample in a study of T cells in tumors after PD-1 blockade. Data came from immunoSEQ multiplex PCR; TCRdb stores just in-frame clones and leaves some out. The data contain fewer than 55,000 clones, 81% of them singletons. Sequencing was performed on PBMCs, taken before anti-PD-1 treatment. These receptor sequences come from a human donor with basal cell carcinoma.

The chain combines TRBV25-1 with TRBJ2-7; no firm D call. CDR1 and CDR2 (germline): MGHDK, SYGVNS. The CDR3 spans 14 residues. V lost 3 bases to trimming and J lost 2 bases, with 11 bases between them. For the CDR3, the DNA is TGTGCCAGCAGTGAGCTGAATGGGCCCTACGAGCAGTACTTC. Its protein is CASSELNGPYEQYF.

This chain connects TRBV5-1 to TRBJ2-5, with TRBD1 identical over 9 bases. Germline values: CDR1 SGHRS, CDR2 YFSETQ. This CDR3 has 14 residues. J was trimmed by 3 bases and V by 4 bases; bases with no gene match: 4. The CDR3 spells CASSPGQGKETQYF. Here the CDR3 DNA reads TGCGCCAGCAGCCCCGGACAGGGGAAAGAGACCCAGTACTTC.

The chain couples TRBV13 to TRBJ1-1, with D possibly being TRBD1 (6 bases). Germline CDR1 and CDR2: PRHDT and FYEKMQ (reference sequence). The CDR3 covers 13 residues. V shed 5 bases and J shed 4 bases, with 11 bases lying between them. CDR3 in DNA: TGTGCCAGCAGCACACAGGGTCTCACTGAAGCTTTCTTT. Protein: CASSTQGLTEAFF. Filled out from reference TRBV13 and TRBJ1-1, the complete variable domain reads AAGVIQSPRHLIKEKRETATLKCYPIPRHDTVYWYQQGPGQDPQFLISFYEKMQSDKGSIPDRFSAQQFSDYHSELNMSSLELGDSALYFCASSTQGLTEAFFGQGTRLTVV.

CDR3 sequence: CASSGRVDYGYTF. For the CDR3, the DNA is TGTGCCAGCAGCGGCAGGGTGGACTATGGCTACACCTTC. This sequence joins TRBV13 and TRBJ1-2, with D perhaps TRBD1 (5 bases). The CDR3 has 13 residues. Germline V gene lookup returns CDR1 PRHDT and CDR2 FYEKMQ (reference sequence). Trimming cost V 5 bases and J 3 bases, with 10 bases left between them.

The J gene is TRBJ1-3, the V gene TRBV28; D remains ambiguous. The CDR3 totals 12 residues. V was shortened by 2 bases and J by 4 bases, with 3 bases between the two germline ends. The germline V gene encodes CDR1 MDHEN and CDR2 SYDVKM. The CDR3 DNA reads TGTGCCAGCAGTTTACCCGGAAACACCATATATTTT. Its translation: CASSLPGNTIYF.

This clone came up once. The V gene is TRBV18, the J gene TRBJ1-2; 7 bases are shared with TRBD1. Germline CDR1 reads KGHSH; CDR2 reads LQKENI. The CDR3 contains 14 residues. V was clipped by 2 bases and J by 9 bases; unmatched bases: 9. The CDR3 loop is CASSPSPGQIRYTF. CDR3 nucleotides: TGTGCCAGCTCACCATCACCGGGACAGATCCGCTACACCTTC.

This chain's CDR3 is CASSDLAKKGAGETQYF. The CDR3 bases are TGTGCCAGCAGCGACCTAGCCAAGAAGGGGGCGGGAGAGACCCAGTACTTC. The chain joins TRBV3-1 (or the pseudogene TRBV3-2) to TRBJ2-5; 7 nucleotides align to TRBD1. The trim removed 5 bases at V and 4 bases at J, leaving 16 bases unmatched. Germline V gene lookup returns CDR1 LGHDT and CDR2 YNNKEL (reference sequence). The CDR3 totals 17 residues.

The V gene is TRBV20-1, the J gene TRBJ1-1, with unresolved D. V gave up 3 bases and J gave up 8 bases, with 10 bases separating them. Germline V gene data show CDR1 as DFQATT and CDR2 as SNEGSKA (reference sequence). This CDR3 is 11 amino acids long. This CDR3 reads CSARGRLEAFF. The CDR3 nucleotides are TGCAGTGCTAGGGGTAGGTTGGAAGCTTTCTTT.

The gene calls are TRBV30 and TRBJ2-5; TRBD2 aligns across 7 bases. CDR3 length equals 14 residues. The germline CDR1 and CDR2 sequences are GTSNPN and SVGIG (reference sequence). Trimming at V came to 3 bases and at J to 2 bases, leaving 6 bases not matched to a gene. CDR3 region: CAWRAGEKQETQYF. The DNA of the CDR3 is TGTGCCTGGAGGGCGGGGGAAAAACAAGAGACCCAGTACTTC.

The chain couples TRBV14 to TRBJ2-7, with D tentatively TRBD1 or TRBD2 (6 bases each). The germline V gene has CDR1 SGHDN and CDR2 FVKESK. V lost 4 bases, J lost 5 bases, and 15 bases lay in between. The CDR3 is 14 amino acids. The CDR3 protein is CASSLWGAINEQYF. CDR3 nucleotides: TGTGCCAGCAGCCTGTGGGGGGCAATTAACGAGCAGTACTTC.

The rearrangement links TRBV15 to TRBJ2-5; TRBD1 is a possible D gene (5 bases). CDR1 and CDR2 (germline): LNHNV, YYDKDF (reference sequence). Trimming took off 3 bases at V and 2 bases at J, with 10 bases between the two ends. The CDR3 is 14 amino acids. The DNA of the CDR3 is TGTGCCACCAGCAGCTTCGACAGTCAAGAGACCCAGTACTTC. Amino acid sequence: CATSSFDSQETQYF.

The count of this clone is one. This rearrangement joins TRBV5-7 to TRBJ2-2; no clear D gene. TRBV5-7 counts as an open reading frame of uncertain function. CDR3 length: 10 residues. V gave up 3 bases and J gave up 7 bases, with 1 base separating them. CDR3 bases: TGTGCCAGCAGCTGCGGGGAGCTGTTTTTT. It is translated as CASSCGELFF.

CDR3 coding DNA: TGCGCCAGCAGCCACGAAGCGGGCGGGTCGACTGAAGCTTTCTTT. Translation: CASSHEAGGSTEAFF. The chain recombines TRBV4-1 with TRBJ1-1, with no clear D. The ends were cut back, 3 bases at V and 5 bases at J, with 16 bases in the middle. CDR3 length: 15 residues. Germline CDR1 is MGHRA and CDR2 is YSYEKL.

This clone showed up just a few times. The DNA for the CDR3 is TGTGCCAGCAGTGAAGAGGTGACTAGTCAAGAGACCCAGTACTTC. The encoded protein is CASSEEVTSQETQYF. The chain recombines TRBV6-1 with TRBJ2-5; tentative D call: TRBD2 (6 bases). The CDR3 has 15 residues. V shed 1 base and J shed 2 bases, with 11 bases lying between them. Germline V gives CDR1 MNHNS, CDR2 SASEGT.

The rearrangement joins TRBV3-1 (or the pseudogene TRBV3-2) to TRBJ1-1, with TRBD1 identical over 8 bases. From germline, CDR1 is LGHDT and CDR2 YNNKEL (reference sequence). The CDR3 is made up of 14 amino acids. The V segment lost 5 bases and the J segment 5 bases; nucleotides outside the gene matches: 7. CDR3 in DNA: TGTGCCAGCAGCGGAGCAGGGGGCTATACTGAAGCTTTCTTT. This translates into CASSGAGGYTEAFF.

The J gene is TRBJ2-1, the V gene TRBV5-1, with 7 bases aligning to TRBD2. The CDR3 consists of 14 residues. The trim removed 0 bases at V and 8 bases at J, leaving 5 bases unmatched. Germline V CDR1 and CDR2: SGHRS, YFSETQ. CDR3 loop: CASSLGLGRDEQFF. CDR3 nucleotides: TGCGCCAGCAGCTTGGGACTAGGGAGGGATGAGCAGTTCTTC.

J is TRBJ2-5 and V is TRBV3-1 (or the pseudogene TRBV3-2); TRBD2 agrees at 7 bases. Trimming cost V 6 bases and J 1 base; bases outside gene matches: 5. This CDR3 region has 14 residues. CDR1 is LGHDT and CDR2 is YNNKEL in the germline V gene (reference sequence). CDR3 nucleotide sequence: TGTGCCAGCAGGGACGGGGGGTCCCAAGAGACCCAGTACTTC. It is translated as CASRDGGSQETQYF.

The CDR3 here is CSVDGGLSTGELFF. As DNA, the CDR3 is TGCAGCGTTGATGGGGGGCTAAGCACCGGGGAGCTGTTTTTT. This chain uses TRBV29-1 with TRBJ2-2; D could derive from TRBD1 or TRBD2 (6 bases each). V was pared by 3 bases and J by 4 bases, with 12 bases between. Germline-derived CDR1 and CDR2 are SQVTM and ANQGSEA. CDR3 length equals 14 residues.

The V call is TRBV19, the J call TRBJ1-2; 9 bases match TRBD1. Germline V gene sequence: CDR1 LNHDA, CDR2 SQIVND (reference sequence). The CDR3 is 13 amino acids. Trimming cost V 6 bases and J 8 bases; bases outside gene matches: 7. The CDR3 protein is CASRTTGGGGYTF. The CDR3 nucleotides are TGTGCCAGTAGAACGACAGGGGGAGGAGGCTACACCTTC.

The rearrangement uses TRBV30 and TRBJ1-1, with 8 bases lining up with TRBD1. The CDR3 is 12 residues long. The J segment lost 11 bases and the V segment lost 3 bases, leaving 8 bases of the junction unmatched. The germline gives CDR1 GTSNPN, CDR2 SVGIG (reference sequence). The CDR3 nucleotides read TGTGCCTGGAGGGGCAGGGGGCTAATTGCTTTCTTT. Translation: CAWRGRGLIAFF.

This rearrangement joins TRBV18 to TRBJ1-2; 8 bases fit TRBD1. V lost 3 bases, J lost 8 bases, and 8 bases stayed unmatched. Per germline, CDR1 KGHSH and CDR2 LQKENI. The CDR3 has 14 residues. The CDR3 DNA follows: TGTGCCAGCTCACCCCAAGGACAGGGAAAAGGCTACACCTTC. Residues: CASSPQGQGKGYTF.

The chain uses TRBV5-1 and TRBJ2-3, with 7 bases identical to TRBD2. In germline, CDR1 is SGHRS, CDR2 YFSETQ. The CDR3 sequence is 15 residues long. V lost 1 base and J lost 4; bases outside the gene matches: 6. The CDR3 DNA reads as TGCGCCAGCAGCTTGCGGGGGGAAGAGGCAGATACGCAGTATTTT. This codes for CASSLRGEEADTQYF.

The J gene is TRBJ2-5, the V gene TRBV19; 13 nucleotides line up with TRBD2. The CDR3 is 18 residues long. V dropped 5 bases and J dropped 2; count of bases not matched to a gene: 11. Looked up from germline, CDR1 is LNHDA and CDR2 is SQIVND (reference sequence). The CDR3 spells CASSGLAGAKQRQETQYF. CDR3 nucleotide sequence: TGTGCCAGTAGTGGACTAGCGGGGGCCAAACAGAGACAAGAGACCCAGTACTTC.

The V call is TRBV28, the J call TRBJ2-2; 9 nucleotides agree with TRBD1. The V gene end was trimmed by 9 bases and the J gene end by 7 bases; junction bases not matched to a gene: 9. Germline CDR1 MDHEN, CDR2 SYDVKM. The length of the CDR3 is 14 residues. CDR3 sequence: CASIPQGAGGELFF. CDR3 sequence (DNA): TGTGCCAGTATACCACAGGGGGCGGGCGGGGAGCTGTTTTTT.

J is TRBJ1-1 and V is TRBV12-3 or TRBV12-4, with D perhaps TRBD1 (6 bases). The CDR3 sequence is 13 residues long. Deletions cut 6 bases from V and 4 bases from J, with 12 bases between. The CDR3 nucleotides are TGTGCCAGCAGAGCGGGGGCTATCACTGAAGCTTTCTTT. Its protein is CASRAGAITEAFF.

This chain links TRBV5-1 with TRBJ1-1; TRBD1 matches at 9 bases. The V and J ends lost 4 bases and 4 bases, in that order; junction bases with no gene match: 8. There are 15 residues in the CDR3. Germline lookup yields CDR1 SGHRS and CDR2 YFSETQ. DNA for the CDR3: TGCGCCAGCAGCCCCGGACAGGGGATGGGCACTGAAGCTTTCTTT. Its protein is CASSPGQGMGTEAFF.

The J gene is TRBJ2-6, the V gene TRBV30; 10 bases are shared with TRBD1. With 3 bases clipped from V and 1 base from J, the junction kept 6 bases outside the gene matches. Looked up from germline, CDR1 is GTSNPN and CDR2 is SVGIG (reference sequence). The CDR3 extends over 17 amino acids. The CDR3 region is CAWRRTGGVSGANVLTF. In DNA form, the CDR3 reads TGTGCCTGGAGGAGGACAGGGGGGGTTTCTGGGGCCAACGTCCTGACTTTC.

The rearrangement joins TRBV5-1 to TRBJ1-1; D is uncertain. CDR1 and CDR2 from the germline V gene are SGHRS and YFSETQ. The CDR3 is made up of 14 amino acids. Trimming took 0 bases from V and 1 from J, leaving 7 bases between them. The CDR3 DNA reads TGCGCCAGCAGCTTGGAAGTTGGGAACACTGAAGCTTTCTTT. Protein sequence: CASSLEVGNTEAFF.